This T cell receptor beta chain was sequenced for a study of blood T cell repertoires in COVID-19. About the study: The United States, Italy and Spain were the sources of the acute and convalescent COVID-19 samples.

Only in-frame clones appear in the TCRdb table, and some are missing; sequencing was by immunoSEQ multiplex PCR. This sample has fewer than 60,000 clones, with 90% to 95% found just once. V lost 1 base to trimming and J lost 6 bases, with 6 bases between them. The CDR3 covers 13 residues. The V gene's germline CDR1 is SGHAT and CDR2 FQNNGV. The sequenced material came from peripheral blood. The gene calls are TRBV11-2 and TRBJ2-2; perhaps TRBD1 as D (6 bases). The source is a man aged 55-75 years with COVID-19, enrolled during active disease. The CDR3 protein is CASSLGGPGELFF. The CDR3 DNA is TGTGCCAGCAGCTTAGGGGGGCCCGGGGAGCTGTTTTTT.